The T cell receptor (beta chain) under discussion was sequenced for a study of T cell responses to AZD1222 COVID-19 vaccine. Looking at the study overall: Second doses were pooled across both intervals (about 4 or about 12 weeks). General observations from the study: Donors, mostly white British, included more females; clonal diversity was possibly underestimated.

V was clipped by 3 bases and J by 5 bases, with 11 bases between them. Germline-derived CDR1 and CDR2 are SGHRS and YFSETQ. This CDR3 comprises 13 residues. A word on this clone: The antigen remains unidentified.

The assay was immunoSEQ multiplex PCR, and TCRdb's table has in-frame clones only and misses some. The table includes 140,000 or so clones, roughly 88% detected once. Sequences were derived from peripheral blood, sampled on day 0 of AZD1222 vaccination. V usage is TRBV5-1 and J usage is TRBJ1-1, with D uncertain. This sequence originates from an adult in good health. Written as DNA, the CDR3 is TGCGCCAGCAGCTCGGAGGGTGAGACTGAAGCTTTCTTT. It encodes CASSSEGETEAFF.